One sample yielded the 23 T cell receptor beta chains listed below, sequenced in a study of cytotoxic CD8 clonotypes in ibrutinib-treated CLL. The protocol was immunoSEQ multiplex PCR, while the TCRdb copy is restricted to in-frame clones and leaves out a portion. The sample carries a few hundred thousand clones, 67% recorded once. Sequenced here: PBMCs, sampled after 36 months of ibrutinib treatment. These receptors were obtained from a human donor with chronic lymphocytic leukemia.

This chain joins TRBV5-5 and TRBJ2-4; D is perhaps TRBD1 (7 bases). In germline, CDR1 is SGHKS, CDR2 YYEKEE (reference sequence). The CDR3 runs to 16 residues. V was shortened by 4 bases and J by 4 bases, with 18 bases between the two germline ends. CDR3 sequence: CASSRGFAGQKNIQYF. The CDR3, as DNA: TGTGCCAGCAGCCGAGGTTTTGCGGGACAGAAAAACATTCAGTACTTC.

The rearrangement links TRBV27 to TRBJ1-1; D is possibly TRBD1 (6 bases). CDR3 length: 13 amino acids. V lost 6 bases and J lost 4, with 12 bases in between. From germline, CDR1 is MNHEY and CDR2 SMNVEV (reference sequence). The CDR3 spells CASRQGKSTEAFF. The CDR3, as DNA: TGTGCCAGCAGACAGGGTAAGAGCACTGAAGCTTTCTTT.

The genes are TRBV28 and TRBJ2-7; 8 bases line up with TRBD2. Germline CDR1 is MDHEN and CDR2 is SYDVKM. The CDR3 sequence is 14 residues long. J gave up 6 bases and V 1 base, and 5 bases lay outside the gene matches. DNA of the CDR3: TGTGCCAGCAGTTTATTCGGGCTAGCGGGCGAGCAGTACTTC. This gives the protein CASSLFGLAGEQYF. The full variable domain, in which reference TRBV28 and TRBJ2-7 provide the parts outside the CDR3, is DVKVTQSSRYLVKRTGEKVFLECVQDMDHENMFWYRQDPGLGLRLIYFSYDVKMKEKGDIPEGYSVSREKKERFSLILESASTNQTSMYLCASSLFGLAGEQYFGPGTRLTVT.

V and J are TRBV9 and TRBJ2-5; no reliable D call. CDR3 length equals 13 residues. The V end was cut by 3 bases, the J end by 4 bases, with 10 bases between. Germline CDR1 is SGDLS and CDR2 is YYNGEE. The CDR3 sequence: CASSGSVGETQYF. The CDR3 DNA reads TGTGCCAGCAGCGGATCTGTGGGAGAGACCCAGTACTTC.

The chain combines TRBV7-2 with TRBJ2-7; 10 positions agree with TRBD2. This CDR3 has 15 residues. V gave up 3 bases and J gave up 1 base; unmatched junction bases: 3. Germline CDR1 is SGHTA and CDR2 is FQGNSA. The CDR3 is CASSFSSGSSYEQYF. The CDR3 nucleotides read TGTGCCAGCAGCTTCTCTAGCGGGAGTTCCTACGAGCAGTACTTC.

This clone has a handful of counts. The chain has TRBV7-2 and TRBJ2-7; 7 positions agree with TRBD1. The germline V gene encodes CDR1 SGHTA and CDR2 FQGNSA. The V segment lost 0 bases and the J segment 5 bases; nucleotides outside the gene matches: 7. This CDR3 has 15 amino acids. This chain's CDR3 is CASSLARTGSDEQYF. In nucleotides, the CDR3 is TGTGCCAGCAGCTTAGCCCGGACAGGATCGGACGAGCAGTACTTC. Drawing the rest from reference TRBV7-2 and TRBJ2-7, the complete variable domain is GAGVSQSPSNKVTEKGKDVELRCDPISGHTALYWYRQSLGQGLEFLIYFQGNSAPDKSGLPSDRFSAERTGGSVSTLTIQRTQQEDSAVYLCASSLARTGSDEQYFGPGTRLTVT.

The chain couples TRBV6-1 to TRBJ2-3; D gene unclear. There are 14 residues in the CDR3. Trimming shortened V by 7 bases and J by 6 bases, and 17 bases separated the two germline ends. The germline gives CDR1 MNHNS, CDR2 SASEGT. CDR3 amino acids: CASTATARIDTQYF. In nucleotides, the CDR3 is TGTGCCAGCACCGCGACGGCTCGCATTGATACGCAGTATTTT.

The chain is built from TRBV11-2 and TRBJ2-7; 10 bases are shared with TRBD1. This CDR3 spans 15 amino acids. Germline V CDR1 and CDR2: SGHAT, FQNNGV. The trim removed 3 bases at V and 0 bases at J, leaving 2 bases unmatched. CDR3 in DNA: TGTGCCAGCAGCTTTTGGACAGGGGGCTCCTACGAGCAGTACTTC. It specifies CASSFWTGGSYEQYF.

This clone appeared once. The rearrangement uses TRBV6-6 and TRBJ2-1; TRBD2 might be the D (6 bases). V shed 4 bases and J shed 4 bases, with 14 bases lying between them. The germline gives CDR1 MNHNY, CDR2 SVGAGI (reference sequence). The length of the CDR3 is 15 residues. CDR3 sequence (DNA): TGTGCCAGCAGTTCCTCGGGAGCGTCTTACAATGAGCAGTTCTTC. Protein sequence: CASSSSGASYNEQFF.

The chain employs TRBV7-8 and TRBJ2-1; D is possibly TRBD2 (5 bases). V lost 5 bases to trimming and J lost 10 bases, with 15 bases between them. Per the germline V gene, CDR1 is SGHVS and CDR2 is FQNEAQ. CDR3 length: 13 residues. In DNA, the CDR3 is TGTGCCAGCAGCCCGAGGGTGGGGTTCGAGCAGTTCTTC. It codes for CASSPRVGFEQFF.

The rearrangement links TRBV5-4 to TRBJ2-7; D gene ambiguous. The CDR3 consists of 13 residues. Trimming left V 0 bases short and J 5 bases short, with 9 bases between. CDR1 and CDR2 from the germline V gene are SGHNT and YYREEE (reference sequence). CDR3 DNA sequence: TGTGCCAGCAGCTTGGAGAGGTGGGACGAGCAGTACTTC. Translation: CASSLERWDEQYF.

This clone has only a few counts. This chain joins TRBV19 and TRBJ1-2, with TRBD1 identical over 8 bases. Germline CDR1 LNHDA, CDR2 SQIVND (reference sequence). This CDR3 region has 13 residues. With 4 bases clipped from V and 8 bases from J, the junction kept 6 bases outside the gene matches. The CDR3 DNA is TGTGCCAGTAGTACGACAGGGGCGCGGGGCTACACCTTC. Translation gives CASSTTGARGYTF.

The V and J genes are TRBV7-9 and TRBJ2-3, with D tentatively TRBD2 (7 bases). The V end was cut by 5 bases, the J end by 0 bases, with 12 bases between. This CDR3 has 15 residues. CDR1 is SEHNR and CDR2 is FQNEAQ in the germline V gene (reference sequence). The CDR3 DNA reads TGTGCCAGCAGCCGGGGGGCCACTAGCACAGATACGCAGTATTTT. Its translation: CASSRGATSTDTQYF.

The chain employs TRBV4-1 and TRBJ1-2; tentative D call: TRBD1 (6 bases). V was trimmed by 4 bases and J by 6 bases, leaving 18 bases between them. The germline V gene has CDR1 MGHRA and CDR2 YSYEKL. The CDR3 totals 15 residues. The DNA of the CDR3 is TGCGCCAGCAGCCTCCGGGGCGGCAGGGGAAATGGCTACACCTTC. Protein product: CASSLRGGRGNGYTF.

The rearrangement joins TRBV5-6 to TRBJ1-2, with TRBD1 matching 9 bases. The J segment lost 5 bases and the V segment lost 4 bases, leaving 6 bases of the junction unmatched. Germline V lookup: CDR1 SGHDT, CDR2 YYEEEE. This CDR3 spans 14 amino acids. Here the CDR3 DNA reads TGTGCCAGCAGCGAGGACAGGGGCTGGTATGGCTACACCTTC. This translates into CASSEDRGWYGYTF.

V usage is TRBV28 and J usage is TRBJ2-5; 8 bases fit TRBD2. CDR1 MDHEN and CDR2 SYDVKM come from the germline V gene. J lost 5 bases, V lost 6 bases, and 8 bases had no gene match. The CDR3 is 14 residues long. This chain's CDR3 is CASRSRGGLETQYF. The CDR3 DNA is TGTGCCAGCAGGTCCCGGGGGGGTTTGGAGACCCAGTACTTC. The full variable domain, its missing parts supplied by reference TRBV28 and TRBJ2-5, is DVKVTQSSRYLVKRTGEKVFLECVQDMDHENMFWYRQDPGLGLRLIYFSYDVKMKEKGDIPEGYSVSREKKERFSLILESASTNQTSMYLCASRSRGGLETQYFGPGTRLLVL.

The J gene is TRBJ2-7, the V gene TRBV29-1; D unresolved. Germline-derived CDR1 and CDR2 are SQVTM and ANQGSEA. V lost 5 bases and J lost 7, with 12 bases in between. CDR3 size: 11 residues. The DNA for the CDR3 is TGCAGCGTTACCCCCCCCGTGGAGCAGTACTTC. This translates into CSVTPPVEQYF.

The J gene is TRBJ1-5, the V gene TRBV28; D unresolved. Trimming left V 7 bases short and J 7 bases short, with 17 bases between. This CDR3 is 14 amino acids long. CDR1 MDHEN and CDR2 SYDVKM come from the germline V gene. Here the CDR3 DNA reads TGTGCCAGCACCTCCCCTCATGGGAACCAGCCCCAGCATTTT. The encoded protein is CASTSPHGNQPQHF.

CDR3 nucleotide sequence: TGTGCCAGCAGTTCCCGACTAGCGGGAGGGCCCGGGGAGCTGTTTTTT. Encoded protein: CASSSRLAGGPGELFF. This rearrangement joins TRBV27 to TRBJ2-2, with TRBD2 matching over 14 bases. Germline CDR1 and CDR2: MNHEY and SMNVEV (reference sequence). The CDR3 is 16 amino acids. Germline trimming cut 4 bases from V and 6 bases from J; bases unmatched to any gene: 4.

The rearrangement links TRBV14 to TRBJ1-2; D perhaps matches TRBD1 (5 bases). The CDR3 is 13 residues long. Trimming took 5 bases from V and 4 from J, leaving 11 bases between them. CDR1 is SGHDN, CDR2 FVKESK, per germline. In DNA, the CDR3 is TGTGCCAGCAGCGTCGGGGGGGGCTATGGCTACACCTTC. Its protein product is CASSVGGGYGYTF.

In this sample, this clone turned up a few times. The CDR3 nucleotides read TGTGCCAGTAGTGCAGGACAGGGTTACGAGCAGTACTTC. This translates into CASSAGQGYEQYF. J is TRBJ2-7 and V is TRBV19; 8 positions agree with TRBD1. Germline assignment: CDR1 LNHDA and CDR2 SQIVND (reference sequence). CDR3 length: 13 residues. With V trimmed by 5 bases and J by 4 bases, 4 bases remained unmatched.

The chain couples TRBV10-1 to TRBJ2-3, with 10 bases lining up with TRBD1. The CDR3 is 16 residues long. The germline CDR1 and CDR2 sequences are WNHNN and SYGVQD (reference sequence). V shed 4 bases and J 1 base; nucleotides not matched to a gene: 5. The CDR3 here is CASSGFGTGGTDTQYF. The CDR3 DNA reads TGCGCCAGCAGTGGCTTCGGGACAGGGGGCACAGATACGCAGTATTTT.

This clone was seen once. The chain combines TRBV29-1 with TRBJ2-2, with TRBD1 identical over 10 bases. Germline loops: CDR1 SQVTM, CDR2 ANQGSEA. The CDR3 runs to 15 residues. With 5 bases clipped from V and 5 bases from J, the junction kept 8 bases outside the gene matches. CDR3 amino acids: CSVRWGQGRTGELFF. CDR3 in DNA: TGCAGCGTTAGATGGGGACAGGGGAGGACCGGGGAGCTGTTTTTT.